This passage covers 26 T cell receptor beta chains from one sample sequenced in a study of identical twins. TCRdb reanalysed the 5' RACE reads using MiXCR and keeps one entry per CDR3 protein. Of some 730,000 distinct CDR3 sequences listed, about 20% are singletons. The same sample was also studied in work on T cells expressing NK-cell markers.

Source material: PBMCs. These TCRs come from a woman between 18 and 29 years old in good health.

There are a few counts of this clonotype. The chain carries TRBV7-9 and TRBJ2-3; D gene uncertain. Deletions cut 7 bases from V and 4 bases from J, with 9 bases between. The CDR3 runs 12 residues. The germline V gene encodes CDR1 SEHNR and CDR2 FQNEAQ (reference sequence). The CDR3 loop reads CASISLPDTQYF. The CDR3 DNA follows: TGTGCCAGCATTTCCCTCCCAGATACGCAGTATTTT.

This clonotype has just a few counts. The chain has TRBV5-1 and TRBJ2-5; D is possibly TRBD2 (5 bases). The length of the CDR3 is 14 residues. V lost 0 bases, J lost 1 base, and 7 bases lay in between. Germline V CDR1 and CDR2: SGHRS, YFSETQ. The CDR3 sequence is CASSLVRVQETQYF. CDR3 nucleotide sequence: TGCGCCAGCAGCTTGGTGCGGGTCCAAGAGACCCAGTACTTC.

The chain recombines TRBV4-2 with TRBJ2-6; D is unclear. Trimming removed 3 bases at V and 0 bases at J, with 24 bases between. The CDR3 consists of 21 residues. The germline V gene has CDR1 LGHNA and CDR2 YNFKEQ. The CDR3 DNA reads TGTGCCAGCAGCCAGCGGCGGATCGACCAGATTCAAAACTCTGGGGCCAACGTCCTGACTTTC. This gives the protein CASSQRRIDQIQNSGANVLTF.

This clonotype was counted a few times. This chain joins TRBV29-1 and TRBJ1-3, with D hard to call. CDR1 is SQVTM and CDR2 is ANQGSEA in the germline V gene. The CDR3 has 14 residues. The V end was cut by 3 bases, the J end by 0 bases, with 9 bases between. The chain's CDR3 is CSVDGGSSGNTIYF. CDR3 coding DNA: TGCAGCGTTGATGGCGGGAGCTCTGGAAACACCATATATTTT.

The chain combines TRBV27 with TRBJ2-2; TRBD1 is a possible D gene (6 bases). CDR3 length equals 14 residues. V was cut by 2 bases and J by 5 bases, with 9 bases left in between. The V gene's germline CDR1 is MNHEY and CDR2 SMNVEV (reference sequence). As DNA, the CDR3 is TGTGCCAGCAGTTTAAACAGGGATACCGGGGAGCTGTTTTTT. Translation: CASSLNRDTGELFF.

This clonotype was counted only a few times. This rearrangement joins TRBV5-1 to TRBJ2-7; D perhaps matches TRBD1 (5 bases). The CDR3 totals 14 residues. The germline V gene encodes CDR1 SGHRS and CDR2 YFSETQ. V shed 1 base and J shed 5 bases, with 13 bases lying between them. The CDR3 sequence is CASSLRQGRNEQYF. CDR3 coding DNA: TGCGCCAGCAGCTTGAGGCAGGGCAGGAACGAGCAGTACTTC.

This rearrangement joins TRBV10-3 to TRBJ1-3; D perhaps matches TRBD1 (5 bases). Germline V gene lookup returns CDR1 ENHRY and CDR2 SYGVKD. Trimming removed 6 bases at V and 4 bases at J, with 13 bases between. The CDR3 contains 14 residues. The chain's CDR3 is CAISKGATGNTIYF. The DNA of the CDR3 is TGTGCCATCAGCAAAGGGGCGACGGGAAACACCATATATTTT.

The chain has TRBV4-3 and TRBJ2-2, with 9 bases that match TRBD2. This CDR3 has 17 residues. CDR1 and CDR2 (germline): LGHNA, YSLEER. V was pared by 2 bases and J by 4 bases, with 8 bases of the junction left unmatched. Here the CDR3 reads CASSQRQDSGSTGELFF. CDR3 nucleotide sequence: TGCGCCAGCAGCCAACGGCAGGATAGCGGGAGCACCGGGGAGCTGTTTTTT.

This clonotype has just a few counts. The chain joins TRBV20-1 to TRBJ2-1, with TRBD1 matching 10 bases. V dropped 0 bases and J dropped 6; count of bases not matched to a gene: 5. Germline values: CDR1 DFQATT, CDR2 SNEGSKA (reference sequence). The CDR3 contains 15 residues. The CDR3 loop is CSARDYGTGVNEQFF. The CDR3 DNA reads as TGCAGTGCTAGAGATTACGGGACAGGGGTCAATGAGCAGTTCTTC.

This clonotype was recorded once. J is TRBJ2-2 and V is TRBV20-1, with D perhaps matching TRBD2 (6 bases). CDR3 length: 14 amino acids. Trimming removed 2 bases at V and 5 bases at J, with 12 bases between. Per germline, CDR1 DFQATT and CDR2 SNEGSKA (reference sequence). CDR3 DNA: TGCAGTGCTAGACCTACTGGGGGGACCGGGGAGCTGTTTTTT. Amino acid sequence: CSARPTGGTGELFF.

The chain recombines TRBV5-1 with TRBJ2-5, with 9 bases that match TRBD2. This CDR3 is built from 15 residues. Germline assignment: CDR1 SGHRS and CDR2 YFSETQ. V shed 2 bases, J shed 4 bases, and the junction held 6 bases outside the gene matches. CDR3 sequence: CASSLSGGPGETQYF. Written as DNA, the CDR3 is TGCGCCAGCAGCTTAAGCGGGGGGCCAGGAGAGACCCAGTACTTC.

CDR3 DNA: TGTGCCAGCAGCTTCTTTGAAAATCAGCCCCAGCATTTT. It translates to CASSFFENQPQHF. The chain joins TRBV5-5 to TRBJ1-5; D uncertain. V was shortened by 2 bases and J by 4 bases, with 7 bases between the two germline ends. The germline V gene has CDR1 SGHKS and CDR2 YYEKEE (reference sequence). This CDR3 region has 13 residues.

The rearrangement joins TRBV12-3 or TRBV12-4 to TRBJ1-1; 9 bases line up with TRBD1. The CDR3 totals 14 residues. Trimming at V came to 3 bases and at J to 5 bases, leaving 4 bases not matched to a gene. In DNA, the CDR3 is TGTGCCAGCAGTTTGCGGACAGGGGAGACTGAAGCTTTCTTT. This translates into CASSLRTGETEAFF.

The gene calls are TRBV20-1 and TRBJ2-1; D is unresolved. V was trimmed by 4 bases and J by 4 bases, leaving 5 bases between them. The germline gives CDR1 DFQATT, CDR2 SNEGSKA (reference sequence). This CDR3 has 11 residues. This chain's CDR3 is CSANEYNEQFF. In DNA form, the CDR3 reads TGCAGTGCTAATGAGTACAATGAGCAGTTCTTC.

The DNA for the CDR3 is TGTGCCAGCAGTTTAACAGAGTCACCCTACGAGCAGTACTTC. Encoded protein: CASSLTESPYEQYF. The gene calls are TRBV6-5 and TRBJ2-7, with D unresolved. CDR1 and CDR2 (germline): MNHEY, SVGAGI. Trimming shortened V by 4 bases and J by 2 bases, and 12 bases separated the two germline ends. The CDR3 is 14 residues long.

This clonotype was counted only a few times. The rearrangement uses TRBV5-1 and TRBJ2-5; perhaps TRBD1 as D (5 bases). The V and J ends lost 0 bases and 1 base respectively, with 10 bases between them. The CDR3 extends over 15 amino acids. Germline V CDR1 and CDR2: SGHRS, YFSETQ. CDR3 in amino acids: CASSLALGLQETQYF. For the CDR3, the DNA is TGCGCCAGCAGCTTGGCCTTGGGGCTCCAAGAGACCCAGTACTTC. Supplemented by reference TRBV5-1 and TRBJ2-5, the full variable domain reads KAGVTQTPRYLIKTRGQQVTLSCSPISGHRSVSWYQQTPGQGLQFLFEYFSETQRNKGNFPGRFSGRQFSNSRSEMNVSTLELGDSALYLCASSLALGLQETQYFGPGTRLLVL.

Here the CDR3 reads CSAVGAGASGDTQYF. DNA for the CDR3: TGCAGTGCCGTAGGGGCCGGGGCTAGCGGAGATACGCAGTATTTT. The rearrangement joins TRBV20-1 to TRBJ2-3; the match to TRBD2 covers 7 bases. There are 15 residues in the CDR3. V was clipped by 6 bases and J by 5 bases; unmatched bases: 14. CDR1 and CDR2 (germline): DFQATT, SNEGSKA (reference sequence).

The CDR3 spells CASRGGPTGELFF. In DNA, the CDR3 is TGTGCCAGCAGGGGCGGGCCCACCGGGGAGCTGTTTTTT. The V gene is TRBV6-2 or TRBV6-3, the J gene TRBJ2-2, with a possible D match to TRBD2 (5 bases). Germline CDR1 is MNHEY and CDR2 is SVGEGT. CDR3 length equals 13 residues. V lost 6 bases and J lost 4, with 9 bases in between.

The chain uses TRBV4-3 and TRBJ1-2, with a tentative D call TRBD1 (6 bases). CDR3 length equals 13 residues. Germline V gives CDR1 LGHNA, CDR2 YSLEER. V lost 0 bases to trimming and J lost 10 bases, with 12 bases between them. DNA of the CDR3: TGCGCCAGCAGCCAAGATACGGGGGGCGCCTACACCTTC. It translates to CASSQDTGGAYTF.

This clonotype was seen only a few times. This chain connects TRBV4-2 to TRBJ2-4; D tentatively reads TRBD1 or TRBD2 (5 bases each). The CDR3 has 15 amino acids. V lost 0 bases and J lost 0, with 6 bases in between. Germline V gene lookup returns CDR1 LGHNA and CDR2 YNFKEQ. CDR3 coding DNA: TGTGCCAGCAGCCAAGAGGGGGTAGCCAAAAACATTCAGTACTTC. Its protein product is CASSQEGVAKNIQYF.

This clonotype was counted only a few times. The chain uses TRBV5-1 and TRBJ2-6; the match to TRBD1 covers 9 bases. Trimming cost V 4 bases and J 4 bases; bases outside gene matches: 15. Germline CDR1 and CDR2: SGHRS and YFSETQ. The CDR3 length is 19 residues. CDR3: CASSQMGQGAMAGANVLTF. The DNA of the CDR3 is TGCGCCAGCAGCCAAATGGGACAGGGAGCCATGGCGGGGGCCAACGTCCTGACTTTC.

CDR3: CASQAGGSYEQYF. DNA of the CDR3: TGCGCCAGCCAAGCGGGGGGGTCCTACGAGCAGTACTTC. The chain uses TRBV5-1 and TRBJ2-7; 10 bases are shared with TRBD2. The CDR3 is 13 amino acids. V gave up 7 bases and J gave up 1 base; unmatched junction bases: 2. Germline assignment: CDR1 SGHRS and CDR2 YFSETQ.

This clonotype was seen more than once but under ten times. The chain links TRBV20-1 to TRBJ2-7; possible D gene TRBD2, 5 bases. The V gene's germline CDR1 is DFQATT and CDR2 SNEGSKA (reference sequence). Deletions cut 2 bases from V and 0 bases from J, with 11 bases between. The CDR3 runs to 14 residues. The CDR3 protein is CSARKAGSSYEQYF. CDR3 coding DNA: TGCAGTGCTAGAAAGGCGGGCTCCTCCTACGAGCAGTACTTC.

A single count supports this clonotype. V and J are TRBV9 and TRBJ2-3; tentatively, D is TRBD2 (6 bases). The CDR3 covers 16 residues. Trimming took off 3 bases at V and 0 bases at J, with 14 bases between the two ends. CDR1 is SGDLS, CDR2 YYNGEE, per germline. CDR3 protein: CASSGRSGTSTDTQYF. The CDR3 bases are TGTGCCAGCAGCGGACGATCCGGGACTAGCACAGATACGCAGTATTTT.

The V gene is TRBV7-2, the J gene TRBJ2-4, with 7 bases matching TRBD1. CDR3 length: 13 residues. Trimming took 6 bases from V and 9 from J; bases not matched to a gene: 8. The germline gives CDR1 SGHTA, CDR2 FQGNSA. CDR3: CASSPDRAGIQYF. CDR3 DNA: TGTGCCAGCAGTCCAGACAGGGCGGGCATTCAGTACTTC.

This clonotype was seen at least ten times. This rearrangement joins TRBV7-2 to TRBJ2-2, with D unresolved. This CDR3 spans 15 amino acids. Per the germline V gene, CDR1 is SGHTA and CDR2 is FQGNSA. Trimming pared 0 bases from V and 2 bases from J, leaving 7 bases between. Here the CDR3 reads CASSLAGSNTGELFF. As DNA, the CDR3 is TGTGCCAGCAGCTTAGCCGGGTCAAACACCGGGGAGCTGTTTTTT.